This T cell receptor beta chain appears in the sequencing data of a study of T-cell reconstitution after alpha-beta-depleted transplantation in children. Note on this clonotype: Antigen: not known. This may be a read error, as it is one base from a much larger clone.

Between the trimmed V and J ends, which lost 6 bases and 2 bases, there was a span of 15 bases. CDR3 size: 15 residues. The V gene's germline CDR1 is PRHDT and CDR2 FYEKMQ (reference sequence). The TCRbeta library incorporated unique molecular identifiers. MiXCR, run by TCRdb on the PCR reads, gives a single entry per CDR3 protein. The data show about 260,000 distinct CDR3 sequences, roughly 10% seen once. Study observations and caveats: Fresh T-cell production supplied most of the T-cell counts and diversity seen one year after transplant. In patients about two months after transplant, alpha-beta T cells reportedly arose from several hundred expanded graft clones.

This sample comprised peripheral blood, obtained 180 days after TCRalphabeta/CD19-depleted stem cell transplant. This receptor was taken from a male patient between 2 and 10 years old who had a stem cell transplant for chronic granulomatous disease, so the T cells may come from the graft donor. The V call is TRBV13, the J call TRBJ2-3; the D gene is possibly TRBD2 (6 bases). The CDR3 coding sequence is TGTGCCAGCAGAAGACCAGCGGGTATCACAGATACGCAGTATTTT. This sequence encodes CASRRPAGITDTQYF.